The clone carrying this TCR beta chain was seen only a few times. Its antigen is unidentified. This may be a read error, as it is one base from a much larger clone. The record originates from a study of T cell repertoires in cytomegalovirus infection. Study-level information: Both a matching HLA type and CMV infection were indicated by public TCR beta signatures.

The CDR3 length is 12 residues. V gave up 7 bases and J gave up 1 base, with 7 bases separating them. Study-level results: Dominating the ex vivo response were TCR beta clonotypes that were CMV-specific and HLA-C-restricted.

TCRdb recomputed calls from the reads with MiXCR, one row per CDR3 protein. This table holds 750,000 to 950,000 distinct CDR3 sequences, 25% to 35% found once. The sequence was collected from a human donor in good health (CMV status not recorded). Some clones in this sample may be carry-over from other donors' samples. The input for sequencing was cultured CD8+ T cells from PBMCs, taken from culture after CMV antigen stimulation. V gene TRBV12-3 or TRBV12-4 combines with J gene TRBJ1-1, with D unresolved. CDR3 sequence reads: CASTWGNTEAFF. DNA for the CDR3: TGTGCCAGCACTTGGGGGAACACTGAAGCTTTCTTT.